Sequencing of this T cell receptor beta chain was carried out in a study of shared clonotypes between healthy human individuals. Study-wide results and caveats: Non-shared clonotypes showed lower generation probabilities than clonotypes common to all four donors. Few donors restricted represented genetic and exposure-history diversity. Shared clonotypes: 4.5% to 6.5% naive CD4, roughly 3.5% naive CD8, under 2.5% memory CD4, under 0.5% memory CD8. Sampling included only blood; tissue repertoires likely differ.

Clones were sequenced by immunoSEQ multiplex PCR, and TCRdb holds only the in-frame ones, with some missing. The sample yields roughly 2.6 million clones, 90% to 95% seen once. CDR1 and CDR2 (germline): SGHRS, YFSETQ. The trim removed 5 bases at V and 5 bases at J, leaving 4 bases unmatched. The CDR3 consists of 14 residues. This clone has only a few counts. The antigen remains unidentified. This CDR3 is also generated by other DNA sequences in the sample. The rearrangement joins TRBV5-1 to TRBJ1-1, with 12 nucleotides matching TRBD1. The sequence was obtained from a man between 18 and 35 years old in good health. Material for sequencing was naive CD4+ T cells sorted from blood. Subset defined: CD45RA+ positively selected. The CDR3 sequence is CASRGQGASTEAFF. The DNA of the CDR3 is TGCGCCAGCAGGGGACAGGGGGCGAGTACTGAAGCTTTCTTT. Combining the CDR3 with reference TRBV5-1 and TRBJ1-1 gives the whole variable domain KAGVTQTPRYLIKTRGQQVTLSCSPISGHRSVSWYQQTPGQGLQFLFEYFSETQRNKGNFPGRFSGRQFSNSRSEMNVSTLELGDSALYLCASRGQGASTEAFFGQGTRLTVV.